These T cell receptor beta chains were read from a single sample in a study of shared clonotypes between healthy human individuals. TCRdb's table, derived via immunoSEQ multiplex PCR, lists solely in-frame clones and lacks some. The sample has roughly 1,100,000 clones, roughly 75% seen once. Sequencing used memory CD4+ T cells sorted from blood. These TCRs come from a man aged 18 to 29 in good health. CDR3s include the opening cysteine and the closing phenylalanine or tryptophan. Fields, in order: CDR3 DNA, CDR3 protein, V gene, clone size, J gene, D gene. The D gene is left open where the match is weak. Clone size is shown for a subset of rows, as once, few, many or a class of expanded clone.

TGTGCCAGCAGCTACGGGGCTAGCCGGGTGCAGACCCAGTACTTC | CASSYGASRVQTQYF | TRBV7-8 | - | TRBJ2-5 | -
TGTGCTAGTGGTTTGAAGCAAGGAAATTCACCCCTCCACTTT | CASGLKQGNSPLHF | TRBV12-5 | - | TRBJ1-6 | -
TGTGCCAGCAGTTACGTCCGATCTGGGGCCAACGTCCTGACTTTC | CASSYVRSGANVLTF | TRBV6-6 | many | TRBJ2-6 | -
TGTGCCAGCAGCTGGACAGATTCTGGAAACACCATATATTTT | CASSWTDSGNTIYF | TRBV5-6 | - | TRBJ1-3 | -
TGTGCCAGCACCCCCCAAGCGGGGGGCATGGAGACCCAGTACTTC | CASTPQAGGMETQYF | TRBV5-4 | - | TRBJ2-5 | TRBD2
TGTGCCAGCAGCCAAGAAAGCGGGGATGAAAAACTGTTTTTT | CASSQESGDEKLFF | TRBV4-2 | many | TRBJ1-4 | -
TGTGCCAGCAGCTTGGGGCGGATCAAGGATCAGCCCCAGCATTTT | CASSLGRIKDQPQHF | TRBV5-6 | - | TRBJ1-5 | -
TGTGCCAGCTCACCAATGGCTAGCGCTACAGATACGCAGTATTTT | CASSPMASATDTQYF | TRBV18 | - | TRBJ2-3 | -
TGTGCCAGTAGATACGTCGGGACCGGGGGAAACGAGCAGTACTTC | CASRYVGTGGNEQYF | TRBV25-1 | - | TRBJ2-7 | -
TGTGCCAGCAGCGTAGCTGCTGGGGCCAACGTCCTGACTTTC | CASSVAAGANVLTF | TRBV9 | - | TRBJ2-6 | -
TGTGCCAGCAGCTTGATTTCTCGGCAGGGCAACACTGAAGCTTTCTTT | CASSLISRQGNTEAFF | TRBV5-6 | - | TRBJ1-1 | -
TGTGCCAGCAGTTTATATGGTAGCGGGGGGGCTTCCCATGAGCAGTTCTTC | CASSLYGSGGASHEQFF | TRBV28 | - | TRBJ2-1 | TRBD2
TGTGCCAGCAGCCCGCCGGGAACGGGTCTGGGTGAAAAACTGTTTTTT | CASSPPGTGLGEKLFF | TRBV11-1 | - | TRBJ1-4 | -
TGTGCCAGCTCGGCTTGGGGGAAAGGAGTTTCTAACTATGGCTACACCTTC | CASSAWGKGVSNYGYTF | TRBV2 | - | TRBJ1-2 | -
TGCAGCCCTGACGGACTCTACGAGCAGTACTTC | CSPDGLYEQYF | TRBV20-1 | - | TRBJ2-7 | -
TGTGCCAGCAGCTTGAGGACAGGATCTGATGCTGAAGCTTTCTTT | CASSLRTGSDAEAFF | TRBV11-2 | - | TRBJ1-1 | TRBD1
TGCGCCAGCAGTCCGCTTGACAGGGATCGTATAGAGCAGTACTTC | CASSPLDRDRIEQYF | TRBV23-1 | - | TRBJ2-7 | TRBD1
TGTGCCAGCAGTTTAGGAGGGATAGGCACTGAAGCTTTCTTT | CASSLGGIGTEAFF | TRBV28 | - | TRBJ1-1 | -
TGTGCCAGTAGTATGCAGCCGAGGAACACTGAAGCTTTCTTT | CASSMQPRNTEAFF | TRBV19 | - | TRBJ1-1 | -
TGCGCCAGCAGCTCGGGTAACTATGGCTACACCTTC | CASSSGNYGYTF | TRBV5-1 | - | TRBJ1-2 | -
TGCAGCGTCACCCGGGACGCCACCTACGAGCAGTACTTC | CSVTRDATYEQYF | TRBV29-1 | - | TRBJ2-7 | -
TGCGCCAGCACAGAGAGGGAGACCCAGTACTTC | CASTERETQYF | TRBV5-1 | - | TRBJ2-5 | -
TGTGCCAGCAGCTGGGAAAGAACAGGGGGGAGGAATGGCTACACCTTC | CASSWERTGGRNGYTF | TRBV7-9 | - | TRBJ1-2 | TRBD1
TGTGCCAGCAGCGTAACGGACAGTTTTTCTTCACCCCTCCACTTT | CASSVTDSFSSPLHF | TRBV9 | once | TRBJ1-6 | -
TGTGCCATCACCTCAATGCGGAACACTGAAGCTTTCTTT | CAITSMRNTEAFF | TRBV10-3 | - | TRBJ1-1 | -
TGCGCCAGCAGCTCGGGACTAGCGGGAGGAAATGAGCAGTTCTTC | CASSSGLAGGNEQFF | TRBV5-1 | - | TRBJ2-1 | TRBD2
TGTGCCAGCAGCTTGAAACCGGGACAGATCCTTTACGAGCAGTACTTC | CASSLKPGQILYEQYF | TRBV7-6 | - | TRBJ2-7 | TRBD1
TGCGCCAGCAGCTTGGGGGCGGGACAGGCCCACAATGAGCAGTTCTTC | CASSLGAGQAHNEQFF | TRBV5-1 | - | TRBJ2-1 | TRBD1
TGTGCCAGCAGCTTGGATGGTGCGGTGACCTACGAGCAGTACTTC | CASSLDGAVTYEQYF | TRBV5-4 | - | TRBJ2-7 | -
TGTGCCAGTACCCTAGGGGACCGAGGCAGGAGCGGCTACACCTTC | CASTLGDRGRSGYTF | TRBV19 | - | TRBJ1-2 | -
TGTGCCAGCAGGCCCATGGGGCTCCAAGAGACCCAGTACTTC | CASRPMGLQETQYF | TRBV27 | - | TRBJ2-5 | -
TGTGCCAGCAGCCAAACAACGGACGAGCAGTACTTC | CASSQTTDEQYF | TRBV28 | - | TRBJ2-7 | -
TGTGCCAGTAGTAATCCAGGGGGAGGAGGCTACACCTTC | CASSNPGGGGYTF | TRBV19 | many | TRBJ1-2 | TRBD1
TGCGCCAGCAGAGTCGGACGGACTATTAGCTCTGGGGCCAACGTCCTGACTTTC | CASRVGRTISSGANVLTF | TRBV5-1 | many | TRBJ2-6 | -
TGTGCCTGGAGTGTAACCTCTAGGGCTTTAGGCTATGGCTACACCTTC | CAWSVTSRALGYGYTF | TRBV30 | - | TRBJ1-2 | -
TGTGCGCAGAAAGCGACTAGCGGGAGTCGCCGCGCCGAGCAGTACTTC | CAQKATSGSRRAEQYF | TRBV30 | - | TRBJ2-7 | TRBD2
TGTGCCAGCAGCTTAAACCCCTGGGAGACCCAGTACTTC | CASSLNPWETQYF | TRBV5-5 | - | TRBJ2-5 | -
TGTGCCAGCAGCCAGGGACAGAACTACGAGCAGTACTTC | CASSQGQNYEQYF | TRBV6-5 | - | TRBJ2-7 | TRBD1
TGTGCCAGCAGCTTAACGGGGGCGCGGAGAGCTGTTCTTGAAAAACTGTTTTTT | CASSLTGARRAVLEKLFF | TRBV7-3 | - | TRBJ1-4 | -
TGCGCCAGCAGCCAAGATTTGAGCTCCTATAATTCACCCCTCCACTTT | CASSQDLSSYNSPLHF | TRBV4-1 | - | TRBJ1-6 | -
TGTGCCAGCAGCACTAGCGGGGGGGCAGACATTCAGTACTTC | CASSTSGGADIQYF | TRBV9 | - | TRBJ2-4 | TRBD2
TGTGCCAGTAGCCCAGGACAGCTCAATCAGCCCCAGCATTTT | CASSPGQLNQPQHF | TRBV19 | few | TRBJ1-5 | -
TGTGCCAGCTCACCGCTCCTCGGGGGGATAGAGACCCAGTACTTC | CASSPLLGGIETQYF | TRBV18 | few | TRBJ2-5 | TRBD2
TGTGCCGCTCGGTGGGGACAGAATTCCGGAAACACCATATATTTT | CAARWGQNSGNTIYF | TRBV6-6 | few | TRBJ1-3 | TRBD1
TGTGCCTGGAGTGGAGCAGGGGGGGGAACTGAAGCTTTCTTT | CAWSGAGGGTEAFF | TRBV30 | few | TRBJ1-1 | TRBD1
TGTGCCTGGAGTACATACCAGGAGGGATATGAAAAACTGTTTTTT | CAWSTYQEGYEKLFF | TRBV30 | - | TRBJ1-4 | -
TGTGCCAGCAGCTCTGGAGGGAACACCGGGGAGCTGTTTTTT | CASSSGGNTGELFF | TRBV7-9 | - | TRBJ2-2 | -
TGTGCCAGCTCACCACCAGTCAGGCCTGAGCAGTTCTTC | CASSPPVRPEQFF | TRBV18 | few | TRBJ2-1 | -
TGTGCCAGCAGTGCAGGTAGCTCTGGAAACACCATATATTTT | CASSAGSSGNTIYF | TRBV2 | - | TRBJ1-3 | -
TGTGCCAGCAGCGCCCGTAGAAGGGGCGAAGGCTACACCTTC | CASSARRRGEGYTF | TRBV9 | - | TRBJ1-2 | -
TGTGCCAGCAGTTTAGATCAGGGACTAGCGGGGACAGATACGCAGTATTTT | CASSLDQGLAGTDTQYF | TRBV28 | few | TRBJ2-3 | TRBD2
TGTGCCAGCAGTGAAAGGGTTGGACAAGGGGCTGAAGCTTTCTTT | CASSERVGQGAEAFF | TRBV6-1 | - | TRBJ1-1 | -
TGTGCCAGCAGCTCTAGCGGGAGGGACGGGGAGCTGTTTTTT | CASSSSGRDGELFF | TRBV5-6 | - | TRBJ2-2 | TRBD2
TGTGCCAGCAGTGAAGCGGTTACCGGGGAGCTGTTTTTT | CASSEAVTGELFF | TRBV2 | - | TRBJ2-2 | -
TGCGCCAGCAGCTCTGGACTAGCGAGTCCAGATACGCAGTATTTT | CASSSGLASPDTQYF | TRBV5-1 | - | TRBJ2-3 | TRBD2
TGTGCCAGCAGTTCAGGGAACACTGAAGCTTTCTTT | CASSSGNTEAFF | TRBV6-5 | once | TRBJ1-1 | -
TGTGCCAGCAGCCCGACTAGTTTGGAGACCCAGTACTTC | CASSPTSLETQYF | TRBV5-4 | - | TRBJ2-5 | -
TGCGCCAGCAGCTGGGGGGCGCGATACAATGAGCAGTTCTTC | CASSWGARYNEQFF | TRBV5-1 | - | TRBJ2-1 | -
TGCGCCAGCAGACCCAACACGGACAGATTGTATGGCTACACCTTC | CASRPNTDRLYGYTF | TRBV5-1 | few | TRBJ1-2 | -
TGTGCCAGCAGCTCAGGGACAGGGGCCTCCTACGAGCAGTACTTC | CASSSGTGASYEQYF | TRBV5-6 | - | TRBJ2-7 | TRBD1